The present entry profiles one T cell receptor (beta chain) with its context. This entry is derived from a study of T cell changes during pregnancy in multiple sclerosis. The table came from immunoSEQ multiplex PCR; TCRdb's copy has only in-frame clones and leaves some out. There are more than 65,000 clones in the sample; about 96% occur only once, and more than 0.85% lies in the top ten. The receptor comes from a female donor with multiple sclerosis, enrolled in a pregnancy study. The material sequenced was peripheral blood, taken in the second trimester of pregnancy.

The CDR3 bases are TGCGCCAGCAGCCCAGGGACTAGCGGGAGAAATGAGCAGTTCTTC. Translated: CASSPGTSGRNEQFF. The chain combines TRBV4-1 with TRBJ2-1, with 14 bases fitting TRBD2. From germline, CDR1 is MGHRA and CDR2 YSYEKL. V lost 4 bases to trimming and J lost 7 bases; unmatched junction nucleotides: 3. The CDR3 extends over 15 amino acids.